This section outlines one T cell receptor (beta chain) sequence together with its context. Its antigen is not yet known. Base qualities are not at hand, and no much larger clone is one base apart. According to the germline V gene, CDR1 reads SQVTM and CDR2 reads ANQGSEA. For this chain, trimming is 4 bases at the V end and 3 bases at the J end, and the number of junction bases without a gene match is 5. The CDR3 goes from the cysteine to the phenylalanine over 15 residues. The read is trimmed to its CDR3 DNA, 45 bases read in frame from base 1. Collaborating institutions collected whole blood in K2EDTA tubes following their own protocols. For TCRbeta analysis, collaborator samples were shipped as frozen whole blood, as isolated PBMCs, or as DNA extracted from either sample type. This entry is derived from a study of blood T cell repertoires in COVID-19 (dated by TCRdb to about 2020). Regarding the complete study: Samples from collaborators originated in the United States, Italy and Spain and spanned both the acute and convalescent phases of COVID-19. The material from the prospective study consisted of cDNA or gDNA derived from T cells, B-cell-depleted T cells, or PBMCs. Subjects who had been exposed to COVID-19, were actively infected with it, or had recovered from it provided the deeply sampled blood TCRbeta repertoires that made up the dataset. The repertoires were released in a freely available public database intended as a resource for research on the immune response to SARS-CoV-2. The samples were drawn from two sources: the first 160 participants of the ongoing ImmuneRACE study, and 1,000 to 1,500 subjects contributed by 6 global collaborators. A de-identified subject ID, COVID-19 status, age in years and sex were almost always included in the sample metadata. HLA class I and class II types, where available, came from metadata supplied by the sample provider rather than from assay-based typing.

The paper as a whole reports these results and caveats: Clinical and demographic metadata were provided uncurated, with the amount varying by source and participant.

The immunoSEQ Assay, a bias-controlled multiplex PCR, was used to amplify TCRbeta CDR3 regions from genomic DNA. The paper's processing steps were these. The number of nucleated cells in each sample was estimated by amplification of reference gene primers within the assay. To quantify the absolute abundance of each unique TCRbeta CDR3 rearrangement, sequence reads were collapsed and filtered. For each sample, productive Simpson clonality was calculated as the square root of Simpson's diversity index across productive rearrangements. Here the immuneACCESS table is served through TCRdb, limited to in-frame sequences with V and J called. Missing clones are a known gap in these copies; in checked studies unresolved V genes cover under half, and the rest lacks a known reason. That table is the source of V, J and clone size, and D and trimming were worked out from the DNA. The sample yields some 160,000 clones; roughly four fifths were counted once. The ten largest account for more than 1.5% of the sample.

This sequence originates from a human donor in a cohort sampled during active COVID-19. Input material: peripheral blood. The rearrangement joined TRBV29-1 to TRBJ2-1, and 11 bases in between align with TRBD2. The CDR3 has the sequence CSVVGLAGIYNEQFF. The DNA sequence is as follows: TGCAGCGTTGTTGGACTAGCGGGTATCTACAATGAGCAGTTCTTC.